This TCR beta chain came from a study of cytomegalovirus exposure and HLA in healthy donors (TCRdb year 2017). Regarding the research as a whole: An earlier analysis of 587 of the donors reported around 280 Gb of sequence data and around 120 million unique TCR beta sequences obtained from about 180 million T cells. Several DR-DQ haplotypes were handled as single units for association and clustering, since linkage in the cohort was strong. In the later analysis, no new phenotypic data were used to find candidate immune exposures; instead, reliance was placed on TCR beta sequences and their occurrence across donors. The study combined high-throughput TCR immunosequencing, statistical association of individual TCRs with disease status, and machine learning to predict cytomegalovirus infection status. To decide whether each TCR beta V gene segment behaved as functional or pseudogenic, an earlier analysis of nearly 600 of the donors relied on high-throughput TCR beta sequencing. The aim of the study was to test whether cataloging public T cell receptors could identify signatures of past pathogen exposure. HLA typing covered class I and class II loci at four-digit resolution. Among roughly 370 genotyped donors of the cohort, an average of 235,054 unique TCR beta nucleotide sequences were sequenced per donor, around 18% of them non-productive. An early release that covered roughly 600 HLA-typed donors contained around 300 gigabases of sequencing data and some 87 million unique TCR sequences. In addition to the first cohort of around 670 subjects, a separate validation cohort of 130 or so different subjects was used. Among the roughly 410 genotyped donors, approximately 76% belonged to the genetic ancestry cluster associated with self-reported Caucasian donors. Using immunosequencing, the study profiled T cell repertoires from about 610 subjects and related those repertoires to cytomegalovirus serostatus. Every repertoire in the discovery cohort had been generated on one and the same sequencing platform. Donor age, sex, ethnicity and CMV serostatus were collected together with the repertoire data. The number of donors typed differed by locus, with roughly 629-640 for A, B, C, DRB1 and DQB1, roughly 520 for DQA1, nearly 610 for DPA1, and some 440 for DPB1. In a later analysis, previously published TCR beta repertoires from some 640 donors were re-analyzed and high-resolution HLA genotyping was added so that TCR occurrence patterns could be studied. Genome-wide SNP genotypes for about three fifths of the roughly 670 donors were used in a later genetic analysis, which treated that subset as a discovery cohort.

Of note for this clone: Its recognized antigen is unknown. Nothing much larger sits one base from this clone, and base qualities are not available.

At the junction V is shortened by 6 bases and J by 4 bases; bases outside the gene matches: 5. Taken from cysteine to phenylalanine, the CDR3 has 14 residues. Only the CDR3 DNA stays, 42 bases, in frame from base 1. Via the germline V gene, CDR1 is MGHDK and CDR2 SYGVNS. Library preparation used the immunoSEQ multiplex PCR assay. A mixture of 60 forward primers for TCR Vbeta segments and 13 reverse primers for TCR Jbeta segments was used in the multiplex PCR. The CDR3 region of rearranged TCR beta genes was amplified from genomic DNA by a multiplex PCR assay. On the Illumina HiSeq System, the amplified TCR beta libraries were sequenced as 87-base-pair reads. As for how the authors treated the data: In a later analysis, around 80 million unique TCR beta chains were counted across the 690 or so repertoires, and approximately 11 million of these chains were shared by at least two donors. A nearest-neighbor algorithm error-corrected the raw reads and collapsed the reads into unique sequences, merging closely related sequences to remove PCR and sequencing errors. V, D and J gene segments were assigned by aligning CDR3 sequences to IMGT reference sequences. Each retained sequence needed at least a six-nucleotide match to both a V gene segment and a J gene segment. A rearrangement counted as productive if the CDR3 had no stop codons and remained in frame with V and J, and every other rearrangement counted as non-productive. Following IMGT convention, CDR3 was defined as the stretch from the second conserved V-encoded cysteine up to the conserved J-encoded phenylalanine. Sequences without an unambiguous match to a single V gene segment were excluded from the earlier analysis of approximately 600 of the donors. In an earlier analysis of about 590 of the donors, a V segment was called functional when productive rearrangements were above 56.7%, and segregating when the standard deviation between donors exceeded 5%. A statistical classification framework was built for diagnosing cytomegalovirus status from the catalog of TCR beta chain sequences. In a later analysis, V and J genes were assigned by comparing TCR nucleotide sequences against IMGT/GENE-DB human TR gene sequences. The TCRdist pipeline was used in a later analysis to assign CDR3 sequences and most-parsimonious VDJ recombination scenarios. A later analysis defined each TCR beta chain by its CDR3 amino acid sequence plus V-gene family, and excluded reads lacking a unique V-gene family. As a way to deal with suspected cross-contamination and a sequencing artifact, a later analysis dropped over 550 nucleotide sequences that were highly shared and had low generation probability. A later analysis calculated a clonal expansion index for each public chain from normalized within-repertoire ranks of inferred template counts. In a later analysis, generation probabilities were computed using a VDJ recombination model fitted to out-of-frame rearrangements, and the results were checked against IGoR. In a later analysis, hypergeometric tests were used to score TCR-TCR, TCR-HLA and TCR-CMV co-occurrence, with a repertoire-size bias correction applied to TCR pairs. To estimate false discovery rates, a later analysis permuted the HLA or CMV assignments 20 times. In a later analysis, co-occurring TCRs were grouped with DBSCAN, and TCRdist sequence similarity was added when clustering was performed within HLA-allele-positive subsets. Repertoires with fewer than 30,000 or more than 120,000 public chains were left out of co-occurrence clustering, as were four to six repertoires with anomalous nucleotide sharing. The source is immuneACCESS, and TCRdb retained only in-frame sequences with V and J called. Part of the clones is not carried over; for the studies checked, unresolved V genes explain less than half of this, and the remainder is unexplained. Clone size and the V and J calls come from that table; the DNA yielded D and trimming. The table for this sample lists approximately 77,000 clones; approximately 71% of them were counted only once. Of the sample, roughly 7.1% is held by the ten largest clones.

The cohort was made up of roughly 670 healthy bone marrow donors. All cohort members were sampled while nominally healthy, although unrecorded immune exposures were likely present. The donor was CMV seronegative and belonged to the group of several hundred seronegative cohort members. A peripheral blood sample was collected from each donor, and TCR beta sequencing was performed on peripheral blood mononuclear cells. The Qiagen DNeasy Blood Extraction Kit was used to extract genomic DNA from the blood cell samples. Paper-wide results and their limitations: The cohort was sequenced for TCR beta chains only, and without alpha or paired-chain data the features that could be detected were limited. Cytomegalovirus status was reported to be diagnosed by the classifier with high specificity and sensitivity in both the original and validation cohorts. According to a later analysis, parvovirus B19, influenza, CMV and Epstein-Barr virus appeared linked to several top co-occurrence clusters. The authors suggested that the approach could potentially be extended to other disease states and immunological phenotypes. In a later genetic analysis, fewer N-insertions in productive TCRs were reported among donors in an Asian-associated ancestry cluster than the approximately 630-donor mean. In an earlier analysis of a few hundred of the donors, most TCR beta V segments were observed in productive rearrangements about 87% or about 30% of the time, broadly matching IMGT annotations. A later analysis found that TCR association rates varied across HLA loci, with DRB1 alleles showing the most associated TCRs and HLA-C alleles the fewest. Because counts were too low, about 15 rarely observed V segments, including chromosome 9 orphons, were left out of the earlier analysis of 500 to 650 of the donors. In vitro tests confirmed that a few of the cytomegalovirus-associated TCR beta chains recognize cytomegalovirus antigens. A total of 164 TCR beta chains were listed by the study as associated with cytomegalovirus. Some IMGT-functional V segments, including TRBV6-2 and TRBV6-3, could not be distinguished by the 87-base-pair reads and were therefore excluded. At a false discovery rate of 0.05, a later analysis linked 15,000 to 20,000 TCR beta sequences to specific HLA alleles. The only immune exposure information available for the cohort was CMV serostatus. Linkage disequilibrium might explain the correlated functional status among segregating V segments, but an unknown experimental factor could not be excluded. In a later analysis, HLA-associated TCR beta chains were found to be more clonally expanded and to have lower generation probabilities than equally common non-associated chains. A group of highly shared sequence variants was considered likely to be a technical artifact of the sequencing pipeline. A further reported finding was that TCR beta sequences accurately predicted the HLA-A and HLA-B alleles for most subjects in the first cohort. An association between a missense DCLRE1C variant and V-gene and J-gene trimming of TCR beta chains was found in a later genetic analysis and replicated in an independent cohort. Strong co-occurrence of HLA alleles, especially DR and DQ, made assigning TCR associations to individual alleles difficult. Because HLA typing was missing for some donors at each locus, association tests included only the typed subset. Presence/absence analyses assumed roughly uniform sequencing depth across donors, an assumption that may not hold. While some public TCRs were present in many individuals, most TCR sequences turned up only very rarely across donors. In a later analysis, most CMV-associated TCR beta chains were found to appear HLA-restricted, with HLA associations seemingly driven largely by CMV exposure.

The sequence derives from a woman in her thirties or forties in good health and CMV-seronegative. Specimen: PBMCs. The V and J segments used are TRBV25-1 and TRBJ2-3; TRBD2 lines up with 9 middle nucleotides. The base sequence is TGTGCCAGCAGAAAAGCGGGAGGTTCAGATACGCAGTATTTT. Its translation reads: CASRKAGGSDTQYF. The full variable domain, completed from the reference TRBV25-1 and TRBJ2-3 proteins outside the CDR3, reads EADIYQTPRYLVIGTGKKITLECSQTMGHDKMYWYQQDPGMELHLIHYSYGVNSTEKGDLSSESTVSRIRTEHFPLTLESARPSHTSQYLCASRKAGGSDTQYFGPGTRLTVL.